This record covers a single TCR beta chain. These data come from a study of shared T cell receptors in the human thymus. Profiling relied on immunoSEQ multiplex PCR, and the TCRdb table lists in-frame clones only, not all of them. The table includes more than 550,000 clones, 75% to 90% detected once. This sample also belongs to another study, concerning human thymus T cells. According to that study: Thymus pieces cut out during corrective heart surgery were the tissue that was used. There appeared to be biased usage of V and J genes in thymic and blood repertoires. Related studies found that unrelated individuals share highly overlapping thymic repertoires.

The receptor was isolated from a girl under two years old with a congenital heart defect. The sequenced sample consisted of thymocytes.

The DNA for the CDR3 is TGCGCCAGCAGCCAAAGGCCCCGATTAGGGGGGGCGTGTGATGTGGAGTTCTTC. Translated: CASSQRPRLGGACDVEFF. The rearrangement joins TRBV4-1 to TRBJ2-1; possibly TRBD2 for D (7 bases). The CDR3 covers 18 residues. Germline V lookup: CDR1 MGHRA, CDR2 YSYEKL. V lost 2 bases to trimming and J lost 14 bases, with 31 bases between them.